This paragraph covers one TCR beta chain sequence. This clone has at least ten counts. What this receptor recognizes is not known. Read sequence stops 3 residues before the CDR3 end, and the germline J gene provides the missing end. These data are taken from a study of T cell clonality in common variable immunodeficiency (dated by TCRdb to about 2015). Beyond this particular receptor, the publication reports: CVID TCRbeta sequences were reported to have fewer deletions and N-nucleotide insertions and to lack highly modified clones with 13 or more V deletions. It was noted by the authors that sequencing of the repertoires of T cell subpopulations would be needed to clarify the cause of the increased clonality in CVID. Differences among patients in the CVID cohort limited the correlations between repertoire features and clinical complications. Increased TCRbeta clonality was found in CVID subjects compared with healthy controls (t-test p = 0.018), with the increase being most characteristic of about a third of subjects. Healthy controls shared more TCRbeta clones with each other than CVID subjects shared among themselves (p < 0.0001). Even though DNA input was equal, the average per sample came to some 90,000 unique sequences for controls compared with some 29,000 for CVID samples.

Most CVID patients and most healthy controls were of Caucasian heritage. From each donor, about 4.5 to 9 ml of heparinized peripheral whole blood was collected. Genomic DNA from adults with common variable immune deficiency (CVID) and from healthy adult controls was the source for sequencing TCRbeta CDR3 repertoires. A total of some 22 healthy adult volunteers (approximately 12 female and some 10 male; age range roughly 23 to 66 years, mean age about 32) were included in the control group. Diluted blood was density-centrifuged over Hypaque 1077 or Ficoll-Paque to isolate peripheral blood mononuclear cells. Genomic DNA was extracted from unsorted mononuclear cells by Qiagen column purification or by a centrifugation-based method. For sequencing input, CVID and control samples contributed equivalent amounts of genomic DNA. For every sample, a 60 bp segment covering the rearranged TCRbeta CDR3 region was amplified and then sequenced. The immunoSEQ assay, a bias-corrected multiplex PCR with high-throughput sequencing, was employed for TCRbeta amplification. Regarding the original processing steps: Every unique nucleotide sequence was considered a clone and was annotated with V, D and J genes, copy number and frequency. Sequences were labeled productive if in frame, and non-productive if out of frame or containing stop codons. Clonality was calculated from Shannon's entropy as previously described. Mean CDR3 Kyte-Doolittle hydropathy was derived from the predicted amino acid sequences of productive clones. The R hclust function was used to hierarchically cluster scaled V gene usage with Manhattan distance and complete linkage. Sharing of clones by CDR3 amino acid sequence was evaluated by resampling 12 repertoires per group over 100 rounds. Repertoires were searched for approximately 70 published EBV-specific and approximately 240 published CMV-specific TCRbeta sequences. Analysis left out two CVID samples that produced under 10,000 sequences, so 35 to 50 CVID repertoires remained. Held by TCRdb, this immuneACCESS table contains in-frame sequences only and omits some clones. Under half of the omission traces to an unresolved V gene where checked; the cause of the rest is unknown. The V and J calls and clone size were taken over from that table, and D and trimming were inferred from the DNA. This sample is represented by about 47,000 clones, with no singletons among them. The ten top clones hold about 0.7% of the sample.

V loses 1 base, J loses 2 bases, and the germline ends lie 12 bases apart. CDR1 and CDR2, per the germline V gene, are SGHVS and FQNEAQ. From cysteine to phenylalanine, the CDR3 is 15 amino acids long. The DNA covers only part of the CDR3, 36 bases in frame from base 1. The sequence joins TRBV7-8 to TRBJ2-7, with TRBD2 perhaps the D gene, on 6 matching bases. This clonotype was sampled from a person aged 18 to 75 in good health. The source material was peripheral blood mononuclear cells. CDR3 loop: CASSLGGVVPYEQYF. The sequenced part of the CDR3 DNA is TGTGCCAGCAGCTTAGGCGGGGTAGTGCCCTACGAG.